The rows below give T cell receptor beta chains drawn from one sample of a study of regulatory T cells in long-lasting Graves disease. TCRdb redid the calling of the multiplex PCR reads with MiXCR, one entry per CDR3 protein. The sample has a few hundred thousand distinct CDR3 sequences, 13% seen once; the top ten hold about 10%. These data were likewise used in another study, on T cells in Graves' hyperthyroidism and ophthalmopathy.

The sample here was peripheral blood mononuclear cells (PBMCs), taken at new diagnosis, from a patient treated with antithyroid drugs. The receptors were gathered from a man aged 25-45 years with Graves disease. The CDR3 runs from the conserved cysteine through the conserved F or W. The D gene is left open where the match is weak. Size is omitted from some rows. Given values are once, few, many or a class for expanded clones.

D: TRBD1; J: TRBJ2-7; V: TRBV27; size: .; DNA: TGTGCCAGCAGCGTAACGGGACAGGGCCACGAGCAGTACTTC; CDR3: CASSVTGQGHEQYF
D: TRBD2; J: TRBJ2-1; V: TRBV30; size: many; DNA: TGTGCCTGGAGTAGCGGGAGTCGGTACAATGAGCAGTTCTTC; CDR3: CAWSSGSRYNEQFF
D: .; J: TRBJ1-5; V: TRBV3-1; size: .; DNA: TGTGCCAGCAGCCAAGAAGTAGCTCAGCCCCAGCATTTT; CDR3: CASSQEVAQPQHF
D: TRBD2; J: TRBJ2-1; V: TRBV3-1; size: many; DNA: TGTGCCAGCAGCCCCCCTGGAGGCGGGAGGGGTTACAATGAGCAGTTCTTC; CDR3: CASSPPGGGRGYNEQFF
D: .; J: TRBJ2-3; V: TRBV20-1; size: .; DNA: TGCAGTACCCTGGAGGTGGTCACAGATACGCAGTATTTT; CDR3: CSTLEVVTDTQYF
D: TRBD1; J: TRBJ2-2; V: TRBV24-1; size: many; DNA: TGTGCCACCAGGTCGGACAGGGGGCTCACCGGGGAGCTGTTTTTT; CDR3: CATRSDRGLTGELFF
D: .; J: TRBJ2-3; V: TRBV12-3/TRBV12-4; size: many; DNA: TGTGCCAGCGGTAGGGGGAGGACAGATACGCAGTATTTT; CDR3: CASGRGRTDTQYF
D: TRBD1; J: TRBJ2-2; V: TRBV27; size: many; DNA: TGTGCCAGCAGCTTACCGGGACAGGGGAACACCGGGGAGCTGTTTTTT; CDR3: CASSLPGQGNTGELFF
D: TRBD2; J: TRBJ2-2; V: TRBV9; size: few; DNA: TGTGCCAGCAGCTGGGGACTAGCGGGAGCCGGCGGGGAGCTGTTTTTT; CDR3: CASSWGLAGAGGELFF
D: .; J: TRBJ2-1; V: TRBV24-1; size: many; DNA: TGTGCCACCAGTGAAGGAACAGGTCGGGCGTATGAGCAGTTCTTC; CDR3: CATSEGTGRAYEQFF
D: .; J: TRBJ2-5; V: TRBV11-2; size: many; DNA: TGTGCCAGCAGCTTAGAGGTGGCCGAGACCCAGTACTTC; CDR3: CASSLEVAETQYF
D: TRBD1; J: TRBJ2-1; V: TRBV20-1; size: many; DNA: TGCAGTGCTAGGGACAGGGGGTCCTACAATGAGCAGTTCTTC; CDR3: CSARDRGSYNEQFF
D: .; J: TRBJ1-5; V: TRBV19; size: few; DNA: TGTGCCAGTAGTATAGAAGGCAATCAGCCCCAGCATTTT; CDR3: CASSIEGNQPQHF
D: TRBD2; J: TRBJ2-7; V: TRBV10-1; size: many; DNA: TGCGCCAGCAGTGACGCTAGCGGCTACGAGCAGTACTTC; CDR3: CASSDASGYEQYF
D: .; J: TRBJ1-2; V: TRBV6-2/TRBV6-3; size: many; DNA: TGTGCCAGCAGTGCTGGACAGAACTATGGCTACACCTTC; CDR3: CASSAGQNYGYTF
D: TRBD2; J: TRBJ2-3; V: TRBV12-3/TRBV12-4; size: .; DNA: TGTGCCAGCAGCTCAGCAGGGACTATGACAGATACGCAGTATTTT; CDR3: CASSSAGTMTDTQYF
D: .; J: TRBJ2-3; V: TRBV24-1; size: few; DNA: TGTGCCACCAGTGAGGTAGCAGTAGGACACACAGATACGCAGTATTTT; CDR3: CATSEVAVGHTDTQYF
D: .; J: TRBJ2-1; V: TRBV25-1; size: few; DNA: TGTGCCAGCAGCCCACAGGGTGATGAGCAGTTCTTC; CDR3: CASSPQGDEQFF
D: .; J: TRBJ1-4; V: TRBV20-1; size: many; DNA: TGCAGTGCCCCTAATGAAAAACTGTTTTTT; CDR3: CSAPNEKLFF
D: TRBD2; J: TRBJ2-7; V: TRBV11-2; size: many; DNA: TGTGCCAGCAGCTTAATCACTAGCGTCGCCTACGAGCAGTACTTC; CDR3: CASSLITSVAYEQYF
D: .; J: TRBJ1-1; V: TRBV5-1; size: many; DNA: TGCGCCAGCAGCACCTCAGGGGATCATGCTTTCTTT; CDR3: CASSTSGDHAFF
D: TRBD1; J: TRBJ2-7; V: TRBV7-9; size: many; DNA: TGTGCCAGCAGCTCACGGACAGGGACCCCCTACGAGCAGTACTTC; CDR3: CASSSRTGTPYEQYF
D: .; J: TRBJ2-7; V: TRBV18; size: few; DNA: TGTGCCAGCTCACCACCAGTCAATAGCGACGAGCAGTACTTC; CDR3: CASSPPVNSDEQYF
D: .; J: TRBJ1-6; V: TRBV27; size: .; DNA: TGTGCCAGCAGTTTATCATTGGGCAGGGTGGACTCACCCCTCCACTTT; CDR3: CASSLSLGRVDSPLHF
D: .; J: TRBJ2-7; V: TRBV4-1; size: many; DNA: TGCGCCAGCAGCCAAGATCAAGCCAGGGGCAGCTACGAGCAGTACTTC; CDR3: CASSQDQARGSYEQYF
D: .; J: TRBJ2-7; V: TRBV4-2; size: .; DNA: TGTGCCAGCAGCCCGGGCGAAGCGCAGAGCTCCTACGAGCAGTACTTC; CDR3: CASSPGEAQSSYEQYF
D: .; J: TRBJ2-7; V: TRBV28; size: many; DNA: TGTGCCAGCAGAGTAGAGTTTCGGGGCGAGCAGTACTTC; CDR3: CASRVEFRGEQYF
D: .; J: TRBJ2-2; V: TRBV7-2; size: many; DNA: TGTGCCAGCAGCTTAGGGCTGTGGACCGGGGAGCTGTTTTTT; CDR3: CASSLGLWTGELFF
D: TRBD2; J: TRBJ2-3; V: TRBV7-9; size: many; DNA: TGTGCCAGCAGCTCGGGACTAGCGAGCACAGATACGCAGTATTTT; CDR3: CASSSGLASTDTQYF
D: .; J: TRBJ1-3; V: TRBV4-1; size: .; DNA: TGCGCCAGCAGCTCCCGCCCCCTGGGCTCTGGAAACACCATATATTTT; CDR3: CASSSRPLGSGNTIYF
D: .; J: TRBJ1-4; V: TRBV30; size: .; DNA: TGTGCCTGGAGAAAGGCAACTAATGAAAAACTGTTTTTT; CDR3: CAWRKATNEKLFF
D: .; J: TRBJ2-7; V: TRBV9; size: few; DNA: TGTGCCAGCAGCGTAGACAGCCAGACCTACGAGCAGTACTTC; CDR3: CASSVDSQTYEQYF
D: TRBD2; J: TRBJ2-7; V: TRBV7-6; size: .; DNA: TGTGCCAGCAGCTTAGTAGCGGGAGTTGATGACGGGCAGTACTTC; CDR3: CASSLVAGVDDGQYF
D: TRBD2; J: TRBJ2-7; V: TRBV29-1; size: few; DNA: TGCAGCGCGACTAGCGGGGGGTCCTACGAGCAGTACTTC; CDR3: CSATSGGSYEQYF
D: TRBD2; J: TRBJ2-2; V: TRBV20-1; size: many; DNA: TGCAGTGCTAGAGAGCCTAGCGGGAGTGTCGGGGAGCTGTTTTTT; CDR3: CSAREPSGSVGELFF
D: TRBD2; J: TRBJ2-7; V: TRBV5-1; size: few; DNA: TGCGCCAGCAGCTCCCCCGATAGGGCGGGAGGAAAACCCTACGAGCAGTACTTC; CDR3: CASSSPDRAGGKPYEQYF
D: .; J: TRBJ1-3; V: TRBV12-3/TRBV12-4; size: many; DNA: TGTGCCAGCAGTTTACGAGGGGTTGGAAACACCATATATTTT; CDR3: CASSLRGVGNTIYF
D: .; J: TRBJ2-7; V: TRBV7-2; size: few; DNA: TGTGCCAGCAGCTTAGTCCGGGAGAAGTGGGGAAGCTCCTACGAGCAGTACTTC; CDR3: CASSLVREKWGSSYEQYF
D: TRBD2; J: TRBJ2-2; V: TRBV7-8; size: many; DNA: TGTGCCAGCAGCTCCCGGTCGGGAGGCCTGGTGACCGGGGAGCTGTTTTTT; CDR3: CASSSRSGGLVTGELFF
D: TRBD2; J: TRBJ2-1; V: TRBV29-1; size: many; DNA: TGCAGCGTTGGGGGCGGACTAGCGGGAGTTTTCCCCTACAATGAGCAGTTCTTC; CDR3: CSVGGGLAGVFPYNEQFF